The 19 T cell receptor beta chains listed next were all sequenced from one sample in a study of monozygotic twins with inflammatory bowel disease. TCRdb re-analyzed the 5' RACE reads; it lists each CDR3 protein once, without DNA. Here the sample table reports 330,000 or so distinct CDR3 sequences. The specimen sequenced was blood. The receptors were sampled from a human donor with ulcerative colitis or Crohn's disease, or a healthy co-twin of an affected twin (not recorded which).

This chain joins TRBV5-1 and TRBJ2-5; absent DNA, TCRdb's TRBD1 call cannot be checked. The CDR3 loop spans 16 amino acids. The germline CDR1 and CDR2 sequences are SGHRS and YFSETQ. The chain's CDR3 is CASSIAGTGVEETQYF.

The chain is built from TRBV5-1 and TRBJ2-7; TCRdb calls TRBD1, which cannot be checked without DNA. The CDR3 spans 15 residues. Germline V gene data show CDR1 as SGHRS and CDR2 as YFSETQ. The CDR3 spells CASSLDGGPYCEQYF.

V gene TRBV12-3 or TRBV12-4 combines with J gene TRBJ1-1. The length of the CDR3 is 15 residues. The CDR3 reads CASSGASRGNTEAFF.

The chain couples TRBV12-5 to TRBJ2-2; TCRdb designates TRBD1, a call that cannot be tested without DNA. The CDR3 totals 16 residues. Germline V CDR1 and CDR2: LGHNT, FRNRAP. CDR3 region: CASGLVLARGTGELFF.

The CDR3 is CASSIDRRTGQETQYF. The chain uses TRBV19 and TRBJ2-5; TCRdb indicates TRBD1, and absent DNA this call remains unverified. The CDR3 totals 16 residues. CDR1 and CDR2 from the germline V gene are LNHDA and SQIVND (reference sequence).

The chain has TRBV11-2 and TRBJ2-3; TCRdb names TRBD1, which stays unverified in the absence of DNA. Germline CDR1 is SGHAT and CDR2 is FQNNGV. This CDR3 region has 17 residues. CDR3 residues: CASSSGGGGVATDTQYF.

The chain is built from TRBV20-1 and TRBJ2-7; the D call from TCRdb, TRBD2, cannot be confirmed without DNA. The CDR3 contains 15 residues. From germline, CDR1 is DFQATT and CDR2 SNEGSKA (reference sequence). This chain's CDR3 is CSARVGRGIIHEQYF.

The chain joins TRBV5-1 to TRBJ1-2; with no DNA, the TCRdb D assignment of TRBD1 cannot be verified. Per germline, CDR1 SGHRS and CDR2 YFSETQ. The CDR3 is 14 amino acids. CDR3 residues: CASSRDRGRHGYTF.

The V gene is TRBV5-1, the J gene TRBJ1-3. The CDR3 loop spans 14 amino acids. From germline, CDR1 is SGHRS and CDR2 YFSETQ. CDR3 residues: CASSEGGDGNTIYF.

The CDR3 spells CASSLYGSPNTEAFF. V usage is TRBV7-3 and J usage is TRBJ1-1. Germline CDR1 is SGHTA and CDR2 is FQGTGA. CDR3 length equals 15 residues.

The V gene is TRBV5-1, the J gene TRBJ2-7. The CDR3 is 13 residues long. Germline V gene sequence: CDR1 SGHRS, CDR2 YFSETQ. This CDR3 is CASSTLSSYEQYF.

The gene calls are TRBV7-2 and TRBJ2-1; TCRdb returns TRBD2, unconfirmable since there is no DNA. CDR1 and CDR2 from the germline V gene are SGHTA and FQGNSA. This CDR3 is built from 16 residues. The CDR3 here is CASSRETSAAYNEQFF.

The chain combines TRBV21-1 with TRBJ1-1. TRBV21-1 is a documented pseudogene. The CDR3 loop spans 15 amino acids. CDR3 sequence reads: CASSKAPGKGTEAFF.

The V and J genes are TRBV5-1 and TRBJ2-2. CDR1 is SGHRS and CDR2 is YFSETQ in the germline V gene. The CDR3 spans 15 residues. Here the CDR3 reads CASKAKTANTGELFF. Based on the CDR3 plus reference TRBV5-1 and TRBJ2-2, the full variable domain is KAGVTQTPRYLIKTRGQQVTLSCSPISGHRSVSWYQQTPGQGLQFLFEYFSETQRNKGNFPGRFSGRQFSNSRSEMNVSTLELGDSALYLCASKAKTANTGELFFGEGSRLTVL.

This sequence joins TRBV7-9 and TRBJ1-4; the TCRdb D gene call, TRBD1, has no DNA to confirm it. The CDR3 runs to 12 residues. The V gene's germline CDR1 is SEHNR and CDR2 FQNEAQ (reference sequence). This CDR3 reads CASNQGGEKLFF. The full variable domain, with the rest looked up from reference TRBV7-9 and TRBJ1-4, is DTGVSQNPRHKITKRGQNVTFRCDPISEHNRLYWYRQTLGQGPEFLTYFQNEAQLEKSRLLSDRFSAERPKGSFSTLEIQRTEQGDSAMYLCASNQGGEKLFFGSGTQLSVL.

The CDR3: CASSRAGVSTEAFF. This chain joins TRBV28 and TRBJ1-1; TCRdb outputs TRBD1, but without DNA this stays unchecked. CDR3 length: 14 amino acids. Germline V gene sequence: CDR1 MDHEN, CDR2 SYDVKM.

The rearrangement uses TRBV15 and TRBJ2-7; TCRdb's assignment of TRBD1 cannot be checked, as there is no DNA. This CDR3 has 15 residues. The germline V gene encodes CDR1 LNHNV and CDR2 YYDKDF (reference sequence). The CDR3 region is CATSRETGTPYEQYF.

The genes are TRBV7-9 and TRBJ1-5; TCRdb's D call, TRBD1, is unchecked because there is no DNA. Germline-derived CDR1 and CDR2 are SEHNR and FQNEAQ (reference sequence). The CDR3 loop spans 14 amino acids. The CDR3 sequence is CASSPPWGNQPQHF.

The chain is built from TRBV9 and TRBJ1-3. The CDR3 runs 16 residues. In germline, CDR1 is SGDLS, CDR2 YYNGEE. The CDR3 spells CASSVGEGSSGNTIYF. The full variable domain, completed using reference TRBV9 and TRBJ1-3, is DSGVTQTPKHLITATGQRVTLRCSPRSGDLSVYWYQQSLDQGLQFLIQYYNGEERAKGNILERFSAQQFPDLHSELNLSSLELGDSALYFCASSVGEGSSGNTIYFGEGSWLTVV.